This note documents a single TCR beta chain sequence. This clonotype was observed at least ten times. What this receptor recognizes is not known. Nothing much larger sits one base from this clone, and base qualities are not available. This entry belongs to a study of CD8 T cells in ankylosing spondylitis (TCRdb year 2017). About the investigation overall: The study profiled T cell receptor beta repertoires in healthy donors and ankylosing spondylitis patients to find disease-linked TCR variants. The whole study cohort included 108 healthy donors and 25 ankylosing spondylitis patients. Samples of peripheral blood were taken, and for ankylosing spondylitis patients, synovial fluid was collected as well. Beyond this particular receptor, the publication reports: The disease-linked clones were reported as significantly enriched in matched synovial fluid samples from ankylosing spondylitis patients. Blood from ankylosing spondylitis patients appeared to be characterized by a TCR beta motif made up of about 8 highly homologous amino acid variants. The disease-linked clones had a CD8+ phenotype and were found at relatively low frequencies in peripheral blood. Some motif variants were previously reported in synovial fluid and blood of reactive arthritis patients, suggesting common disease-initiation mechanisms.

Trimming removed 4 bases from V and 1 base from J, leaving 10 bases between the germline ends. From a lookup of the germline V gene, CDR1 and CDR2 are SGHTA and FQGNSA. The CDR3 has 14 amino acids, counting the end cysteine and phenylalanine. Kept here is only the CDR3 DNA, which spans 42 bases and is read in frame from base 1. The sequencer was an Illumina HiSeq 2500. Quantitative 5'-RACE with molecular barcodes was used to prepare TCR beta libraries. As for the authors' bioinformatics: A new computational method, built on a probabilistic model of VDJ rearrangement, was used to identify disease-linked TCR variants. In TCRdb, the public reads were trimmed at Q25 with fastp and aligned with MiXCR, with productive beta chains retained. Each record represents a unique CDR3 protein, reported with the most common genes and DNA among its rows. The V and J calls were determined by TCRdb, not by the authors. The sample table contains 200,000 to 250,000 distinct CDR3 sequences; only one count was recorded for 8% to 11% of them. Approximately 20% of the sample belongs to the ten largest clones.

The source material was blood, either unsorted or a sorted T cell fraction (not recorded which). The sequence derives from a male donor with ankylosing spondylitis or in good health (not recorded which). This sequence uses TRBV7-2 and TRBJ1-2, and the D gene may be TRBD1, 6 bases matching. The nucleotide sequence reads as follows: TGTGCCAGCAGCTCACGGACAGTTAACTATGGCTACACCTTC. The encoded protein is CASSSRTVNYGYTF. This CDR3, with the reference TRBV7-2 and TRBJ1-2 proteins standing in past its ends, gives the full variable domain GAGVSQSPSNKVTEKGKDVELRCDPISGHTALYWYRQSLGQGLEFLIYFQGNSAPDKSGLPSDRFSAERTGGSVSTLTIQRTQQEDSAVYLCASSSRTVNYGYTFGSGTRLTVV.